Listed here are 11 T cell receptor beta chains from one sample, sequenced in a study of cytotoxic CD8 clonotypes in ibrutinib-treated CLL. The assay was immunoSEQ multiplex PCR, and TCRdb's table has in-frame clones only and misses some. This sample yields approximately 340,000 clones, of which 67% are seen a single time; approximately 6% belongs to the top ten. The sequences come from PBMCs, collected after 36 months of ibrutinib treatment. The receptors stem from a human donor with chronic lymphocytic leukemia.

The chain links TRBV19 to TRBJ2-6; D unclear. The CDR3 is 19 residues long. The ends were cut back, 8 bases at V and 3 bases at J, with 26 bases in the middle. Germline CDR1 reads LNHDA; CDR2 reads SQIVND (reference sequence). CDR3 in amino acids: CASATTPMGNSYGANVLTF. The CDR3, as DNA: TGTGCCAGTGCTACCACGCCAATGGGGAACTCTTATGGGGCCAACGTCCTGACTTTC.

CDR3 amino acids: CASSGPGGNEKLFF. The CDR3 DNA is TGTGCCAGCAGTGGCCCAGGGGGCAATGAAAAACTGTTTTTT. The chain joins TRBV2 to TRBJ1-4, with 8 bases fitting TRBD1. Germline V gene sequence: CDR1 SNHLY, CDR2 FYNNEI. The V gene end was trimmed by 4 bases and the J gene end by 5 bases; junction bases not matched to a gene: 3. The CDR3 consists of 14 residues.

This clone was detected a few times. This sequence joins TRBV6-5 and TRBJ2-7, with a tentative D call TRBD1 (5 bases). Between the trimmed V and J ends, which lost 0 bases and 2 bases, there was a span of 5 bases. There are 13 residues in the CDR3. Germline V gene data show CDR1 as MNHEY and CDR2 as SVGAGI. The CDR3 coding sequence is TGTGCCAGCAGTTACTCAGGGGCCTACGAGCAGTACTTC. It yields the protein CASSYSGAYEQYF.

V is TRBV14 and J is TRBJ2-2; D is undetermined. The germline gives CDR1 SGHDN, CDR2 FVKESK. The CDR3 extends over 14 amino acids. V dropped 3 bases and J dropped 2 bases, with 7 bases sitting between them. As DNA, the CDR3 is TGTGCCAGCAGCCAGTGGGTCAACACCGGGGAGCTGTTTTTT. Its translation: CASSQWVNTGELFF.

The chain uses TRBV2 and TRBJ2-1, with 8 bases aligning to TRBD2. Germline values: CDR1 SNHLY, CDR2 FYNNEI. This CDR3 spans 14 amino acids. After removal of 7 bases from V and 15 bases from J, the junction contained 17 bases not matched to a gene. The CDR3 DNA reads TGTGCCAGCATTTACCCGCCGGGGGGGGTGACACGGTTCTTC. Its translation: CASIYPPGGVTRFF.

The chain combines TRBV6-1 with TRBJ1-4, with a tentative D call TRBD1 (5 bases). V was pared by 6 bases and J by 7 bases, with 15 bases between. This CDR3 comprises 14 residues. In germline, CDR1 is MNHNS, CDR2 SASEGT. The CDR3 spells CASRGDAWGEKLFF. CDR3 nucleotide sequence: TGTGCCAGCAGGGGGGACGCGTGGGGTGAAAAACTGTTTTTT.

The chain is built from TRBV2 and TRBJ1-1, with D perhaps TRBD1 (5 bases). V lost 7 bases and J 5 bases, leaving 11 bases between the germline ends. CDR1 and CDR2 from the germline V gene are SNHLY and FYNNEI. The CDR3 runs 12 residues. CDR3 protein: CASNRDGTEAFF. In DNA, the CDR3 is TGTGCCAGCAACCGGGACGGGACTGAAGCTTTCTTT. Full variable domain (missing parts from reference TRBV2 and TRBJ1-1): EPEVTQTPSHQVTQMGQEVILRCVPISNHLYFYWYRQILGQKVEFLVSFYNNEISEKSEIFDDQFSVERPDGSNFTLKIRSTKLEDSAMYFCASNRDGTEAFFGQGTRLTVV.

The V and J genes are TRBV5-1 and TRBJ1-2; D unresolved. The CDR3 runs to 15 residues. V was trimmed by 5 bases and J by 1 base, leaving 15 bases between them. CDR1 is SGHRS and CDR2 is YFSETQ in the germline V gene. CDR3: CASSKHPVNNYGYTF. Written as DNA, the CDR3 is TGCGCCAGCAGTAAGCATCCAGTCAATAACTATGGCTACACCTTC.

This clone was counted a single time. The chain joins TRBV6-5 to TRBJ2-7; no clear D gene. CDR1 is MNHEY, CDR2 SVGAGI, per germline. Trimming pared 5 bases from V and 3 bases from J, leaving 5 bases between. The CDR3 consists of 11 residues. The CDR3 DNA reads TGTGCCAGCAGTCACAACTACGAGCAGTACTTC. Protein: CASSHNYEQYF.

This chain connects TRBV18 to TRBJ2-1; D remains ambiguous. From germline, CDR1 is KGHSH and CDR2 LQKENI. Trimming took off 0 bases at V and 4 bases at J, with 16 bases between the two ends. The CDR3 consists of 17 residues. The CDR3 sequence is CASSPPIADNPYNEQFF. The CDR3 DNA follows: TGTGCCAGCTCACCACCGATTGCTGATAACCCATACAATGAGCAGTTCTTC.

This chain uses TRBV5-8 with TRBJ2-3, with 9 bases matching TRBD2. Germline V lookup: CDR1 SGHTS, CDR2 YDEGEE. V was clipped by 2 bases and J by 4 bases; unmatched bases: 8. This CDR3 spans 16 amino acids. The CDR3: CASSFSAGGPSDTQYF. CDR3 DNA: TGTGCCAGCAGCTTCTCGGCGGGAGGGCCATCAGATACGCAGTATTTT.